Described below is a single T cell receptor beta chain sequence and its context. Which antigen it targets is not known. Base qualities are not provided; no much larger clone lies one nucleotide away. This record belongs to a study of T cell responses to AZD1222 COVID-19 vaccine (dated by TCRdb to the early 2020s). With respect to the entire study: AZD1222 recipients with second doses at about 4 weeks or about 12 weeks were pooled, because spike-specific TCR depth and breadth did not differ between schedules. Enrollment into the trials was organized by age into subgroups of 18-55, 56-69 and 70-plus years, and those subgroups contained approximately 150, 30 and 60 TCR-sequenced participants, respectively. A total of 233 trial participants underwent TCR sequencing, of whom around 210 had received two doses of AZD1222 and about 25 had received two doses of the MenACWY control vaccine.

Paper-wide results and their limitations: Only five or six AZD1222 recipients were SARS-CoV-2 seropositive at baseline, limiting conclusions about previously exposed vaccinees. Because no day 14 peak-response samples were available, repertoires were characterized only after the peak T cell response. After two AZD1222 doses, spike-specific TCR breadth and depth were significantly higher than at day 0 and than in MenACWY recipients. CD4 TCRs associated with the vaccine covered the entire spike protein, and the dominant responses were in regions 160-218 and 743-854. The 56-69-year group was small, and its depth increase did not reach significance, likely because of low power. Nearly half of unique spike-specific TCRs reportedly recognized epitopes outside regions mutated in the B.1.351 and B.1.1.7 variants. Participants were mostly white British, with more females than males. The authors suggested clonal diversity may have been underestimated.

The CDR3 regions of human TCRbeta chains were analyzed by immunosequencing. As for the original processing: TCRs in the repertoires were matched against a reference library of SARS-CoV-2-specific TCRs that had been generated with the MIRA antigen-specificity platform. Breadth was defined as the fraction of unique TCRs that were SARS-CoV-2-associated, and depth was defined as the fraction of total T cells that were SARS-CoV-2-associated. Using the MIRA data, each spike-specific TCR was assigned both to the spike region to which the TCR was reactive and to a CD4 or CD8 class. Log10-transformed breadth and depth values were compared by one-way ANOVA with Sidak's multiple comparisons tests. The immuneACCESS repertoire file appears here via TCRdb, limited to in-frame rearrangements. These files lack a portion of the clones; in checked studies, under half of the deficit traces to unresolved V genes, and the cause of the others is not known. That table is the source of V, J and clone size, and D and trimming were worked out from the DNA. The sample table shows 100,000 to 150,000 clones, and over 80% are seen once. The leading ten clones occupy 0.8% to 1.1% of the sample.

Reading the label with the study, this specimen's time point is: baseline before first vaccination. Samples from vaccinated people were obtained from the UK trials COV001 and COV002, which included a single-blind randomized controlled phase 2/3 trial of AZD1222 (ChAdOx1 nCoV-19) in healthy adults. For TCRbeta chain sequencing, PBMC samples were collected from trial participants at day 0 and at day 28 after the second dose. Sequencing used peripheral blood, obtained on day 0 of AZD1222 vaccination. The sequence came from an adult in good health.

The CDR3 region has the sequence CASSQDVAFTGDNEQFF. The sequenced DNA: TGTGCCAGCAGCCAAGATGTGGCGTTCACAGGGGACAATGAGCAGTTCTTC. The rearranged segments are TRBV3-1 (or the pseudogene TRBV3-2) and TRBJ2-1, with TRBD1 identical over 7 junction bases. Compared with germline, V lacks 0 bases and J lacks 5 bases; bases without a gene match: 10. The cysteine opens and the phenylalanine closes a CDR3 of 17 amino acids. The CDR3 DNA has 51 bases and is translated from base 1. Via the germline V gene (reference sequence), CDR1 is LGHDT and CDR2 YNNKEL.